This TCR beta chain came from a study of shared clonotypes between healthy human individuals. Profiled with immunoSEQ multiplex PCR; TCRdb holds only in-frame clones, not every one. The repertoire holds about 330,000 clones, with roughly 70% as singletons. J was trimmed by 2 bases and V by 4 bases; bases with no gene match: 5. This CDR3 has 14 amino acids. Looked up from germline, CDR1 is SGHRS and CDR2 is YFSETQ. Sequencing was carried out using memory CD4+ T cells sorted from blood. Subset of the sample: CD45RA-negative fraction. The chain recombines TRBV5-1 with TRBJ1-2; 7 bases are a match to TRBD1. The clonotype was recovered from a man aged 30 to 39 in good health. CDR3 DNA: TGCGCCAGCAGCACCGGGACAGCGAACTATGGCTACACCTTC. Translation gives CASSTGTANYGYTF.